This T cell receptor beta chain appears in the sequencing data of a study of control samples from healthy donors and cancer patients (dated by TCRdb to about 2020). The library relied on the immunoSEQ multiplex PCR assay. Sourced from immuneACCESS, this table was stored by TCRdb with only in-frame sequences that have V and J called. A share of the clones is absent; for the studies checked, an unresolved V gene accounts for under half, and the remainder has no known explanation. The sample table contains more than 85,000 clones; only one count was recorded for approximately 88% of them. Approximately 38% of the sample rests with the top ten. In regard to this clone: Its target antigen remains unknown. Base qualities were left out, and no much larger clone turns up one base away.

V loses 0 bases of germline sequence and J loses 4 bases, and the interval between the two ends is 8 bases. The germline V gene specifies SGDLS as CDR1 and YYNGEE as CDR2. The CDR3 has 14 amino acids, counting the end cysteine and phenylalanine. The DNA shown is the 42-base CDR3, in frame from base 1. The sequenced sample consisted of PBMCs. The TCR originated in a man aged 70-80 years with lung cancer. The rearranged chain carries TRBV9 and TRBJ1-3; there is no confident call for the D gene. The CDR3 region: CASSVAPGGNTIYF. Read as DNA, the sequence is TGTGCCAGCAGCGTAGCCCCTGGGGGAAACACCATATATTTT.